This T cell receptor beta chain was identified during a study of radiation and T cells in renal cell carcinoma. The V gene's germline CDR1 is SGHAT and CDR2 FQDESV (reference sequence). This CDR3 contains 14 residues. Trimming removed 1 base from V and 5 bases from J, with 10 bases in between. The method was immunoSEQ multiplex PCR; TCRdb's version includes in-frame clones alone and lacks a portion of them. The sample comprises around 76,000 clones, roughly 82% of which are singletons, and approximately 5.4% rests with the top ten. As to time point: blood 2 weeks post-SBRT. Treatment specified: 15 Gy SBRT to primary tumor, nephrectomy 4 weeks later.

The rearrangement uses TRBV11-1 and TRBJ2-3; weak D call: TRBD2 (6 bases). The material was blood, obtained from a patient whose treatment included radiotherapy and nephrectomy. The clonotype was recovered from a man aged 60-69 years with renal cell carcinoma. The CDR3: CASSLGGTGDTQYF. The CDR3 DNA sequence: TGTGCCAGCAGCTTAGGGGGGACTGGAGATACGCAGTATTTT.